Sequencing of this T cell receptor beta chain was carried out in a study of blood T cells in healthy people across ages. A sample-barcoded 5' primer and a J-beta primer mix were used in a second PCR of about 7 to 12 cycles. Each of the cDNA molecules was tagged by a template-switch adaptor with 12 random nucleotides. A single record per CDR3 protein comes from TCRdb applying MiXCR to the 5' RACE reads. Of 1.5 million to 2 million distinct CDR3 sequences in the sample, 28% were seen once. The CDR3 is 14 amino acids. The V end lost 0 bases, the J end lost 1 base, and 8 bases lay between the germline ends. CDR1 and CDR2 from the germline V gene are SGHDT and YYEEEE.

The genes are TRBV5-6 and TRBJ2-7; D not resolved. Sequenced sample: blood. The source is a woman aged 25 to 39 in good health. The CDR3 protein is CASSLAVRSYEQYF. The DNA of the CDR3 is TGTGCCAGCAGCTTGGCCGTCAGGTCCTACGAGCAGTACTTC. The entire variable domain, with the rest obtained from reference TRBV5-6 and TRBJ2-7, is as follows: DAGVTQSPTHLIKTRGQQVTLRCSPKSGHDTVSWYQQALGQGPQFIFQYYEEEERQRGNFPDRFSGHQFPNYSSELNVNALLLGDSALYLCASSLAVRSYEQYFGPGTRLTVT.